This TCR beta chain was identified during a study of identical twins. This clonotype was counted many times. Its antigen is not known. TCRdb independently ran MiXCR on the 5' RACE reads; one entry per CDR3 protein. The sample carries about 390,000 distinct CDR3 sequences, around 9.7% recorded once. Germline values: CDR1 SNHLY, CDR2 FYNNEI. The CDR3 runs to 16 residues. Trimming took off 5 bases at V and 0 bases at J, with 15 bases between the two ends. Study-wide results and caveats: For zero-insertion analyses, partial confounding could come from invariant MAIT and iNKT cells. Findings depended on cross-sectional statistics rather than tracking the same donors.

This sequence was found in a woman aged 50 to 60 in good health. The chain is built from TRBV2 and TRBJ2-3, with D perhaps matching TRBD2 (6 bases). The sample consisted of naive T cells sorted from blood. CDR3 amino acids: CASSLRSGLSTDTQYF. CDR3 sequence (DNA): TGTGCCAGCAGTCTGAGAAGCGGGTTGAGCACAGATACGCAGTATTTT.